The next 28 T cell receptor beta chains were all read from a single sample in a study of cytomegalovirus exposure and HLA in healthy donors. Both 60 Vbeta primers and 13 Jbeta primers went into the PCR. TCRdb's table, derived via immunoSEQ multiplex PCR, lists solely in-frame clones and lacks some. The listing records 120,000 to 150,000 clones. Sequences were obtained from PBMCs. The receptors derive from a man between 40 and 49 years old in good health and CMV-seronegative.

The rearrangement joins TRBV27 to TRBJ2-7; TRBD2 might be the D (6 bases). Germline V gene data show CDR1 as MNHEY and CDR2 as SMNVEV (reference sequence). The CDR3 loop spans 16 amino acids. V was trimmed by 3 bases and J by 1 base, leaving 16 bases between them. The CDR3 DNA is TGTGCCAGCAGTTTTCTCCCCCTCGCGGGATCCTACGAGCAGTACTTC. Translation gives CASSFLPLAGSYEQYF.

J is TRBJ2-6 and V is TRBV7-9; 10 bases map to TRBD1. Trimming at V came to 5 bases and at J to 0 bases, leaving 4 bases not matched to a gene. Per the germline V gene, CDR1 is SEHNR and CDR2 is FQNEAQ (reference sequence). The CDR3 extends over 17 amino acids. The DNA for the CDR3 is TGTGCCAGCAGCCGGACAGGGGGTATCTCTGGGGCCAACGTCCTGACTTTC. It translates to CASSRTGGISGANVLTF.

The genes are TRBV4-3 and TRBJ1-6; D is undetermined. Trimming left V 0 bases short and J 4 bases short, with 7 bases between. This CDR3 is 15 amino acids long. Looked up from germline, CDR1 is LGHNA and CDR2 is YSLEER. Here the CDR3 DNA reads TGCGCCAGCAGCCAAGACCCAGTGTATAATTCACCCCTCCACTTT. Translated, it gives CASSQDPVYNSPLHF.

V is TRBV5-6 and J is TRBJ2-2; weak D call: TRBD1 (5 bases). In germline, CDR1 is SGHDT, CDR2 YYEEEE. V was clipped by 4 bases and J by 7 bases, with 8 bases between them. This CDR3 comprises 12 residues. This chain's CDR3 is CASSAGFGELFF. CDR3 nucleotide sequence: TGTGCCAGCAGCGCAGGGTTCGGGGAGCTGTTTTTT.

The V call is TRBV2, the J call TRBJ2-5, with 14 bases aligning to TRBD2. With the DNA end fitting TRBJ2-7 better, the J assignment may be wrong. The CDR3 loop spans 14 amino acids. Germline V gene sequence: CDR1 SNHLY, CDR2 FYNNEI. The CDR3: CASIPGLAGAEQYF. For the CDR3, the DNA is TGTGCCAGCATCCCGGGACTAGCGGGGGCCGAGCAGTACTTC.

The rearrangement uses TRBV18 and TRBJ2-7; 8 nucleotides line up with TRBD1. This CDR3 has 12 residues. Germline V CDR1 and CDR2: KGHSH, LQKENI. The V gene end was trimmed by 4 bases and the J gene end by 6 bases; junction bases not matched to a gene: 2. The CDR3: CASSLDRAEQYF. CDR3 bases: TGTGCCAGCTCACTGGACAGGGCCGAGCAGTACTTC.

The chain recombines TRBV28 with TRBJ1-3; 8 bases fit TRBD1. This CDR3 has 12 residues. CDR1 is MDHEN, CDR2 SYDVKM, per germline. The junction had 6 bases not matched to a gene; V was cut back by 9 bases and J by 8 bases. The CDR3 reads CASSDRAYTIYF. The CDR3 nucleotides are TGTGCCAGTTCGGACAGGGCTTACACCATATATTTT.

A word on this clone: At one end, the junction sequence differs from germline, possibly due to a read error. In DNA, the CDR3 is TGTGCCAGCTCAGCAACTAGCGGGGGGTCCCACAATGAACAGTTCTTC. Translating gives CASSATSGGSHNEQFF. The J gene is TRBJ2-1, the V gene TRBV18; 12 nucleotides match TRBD2. There are 16 residues in the CDR3. Germline V gene data show CDR1 as KGHSH and CDR2 as LQKENI.

The genes are TRBV4-3 and TRBJ2-7, with 8 nucleotides matching TRBD2. This CDR3 is built from 18 residues. The trim removed 0 bases at V and 2 bases at J, leaving 12 bases unmatched. Germline V gene data show CDR1 as LGHNA and CDR2 as YSLEER. The CDR3 loop is CASSQDEERGGFPYEQYF. CDR3 in DNA: TGCGCCAGCAGCCAAGACGAAGAACGGGGGGGCTTCCCCTACGAGCAGTACTTC.

V is TRBV2 and J is TRBJ2-7, with 8 bases aligning to TRBD2. Germline V CDR1 and CDR2: SNHLY, FYNNEI. Germline trimming cut 6 bases from V and 4 bases from J; bases unmatched to any gene: 8. This CDR3 comprises 14 residues. The CDR3 reads CASRVGGAGYEQYF. The CDR3 DNA sequence: TGTGCCAGCAGGGTCGGGGGGGCCGGGTACGAGCAGTACTTC.

This chain joins TRBV5-1 and TRBJ1-1; no definite D call. The V gene's germline CDR1 is SGHRS and CDR2 YFSETQ. The CDR3 sequence is 15 residues long. The germline V and J ends were trimmed by 9 bases and 8 bases, with 26 bases remaining between them. CDR3 bases: TGCGCCACCACCACGCCAGACGGGGAACGGTACGAAGCTTTCTTT. Its translation: CATTTPDGERYEAFF.

V usage is TRBV5-1 and J usage is TRBJ1-5; 7 bases are shared with TRBD1. The CDR3 length is 21 residues. Germline V lookup: CDR1 SGHRS, CDR2 YFSETQ. V shed 3 bases and J 0 bases; nucleotides not matched to a gene: 21. The CDR3 loop is CASSSGGMEQGSLDSNQPQHF. Written as DNA, the CDR3 is TGCGCCAGCAGCTCGGGAGGGATGGAACAGGGGTCCCTAGATAGCAATCAGCCCCAGCATTTT.

This sequence joins TRBV4-2 and TRBJ1-1; 7 nucleotides line up with TRBD1. Germline V gives CDR1 LGHNA, CDR2 YNFKEQ. J lost 2 bases, V lost 4 bases, and 4 bases had no gene match. The CDR3 spans 14 residues. Written as DNA, the CDR3 is TGTGCCAGCAGCCCTGGGACAGCAAACACTGAAGCTTTCTTT. Translation gives CASSPGTANTEAFF.

The chain is built from TRBV27 and TRBJ1-1, with 8 bases identical to TRBD1. After removal of 5 bases from V and 6 bases from J, the junction contained 5 bases not matched to a gene. The CDR3 runs to 13 residues. Germline lookup yields CDR1 MNHEY and CDR2 SMNVEV (reference sequence). The CDR3 nucleotides read TGTGCCAGCAGTCCCCGGACAGGGTCTGAAGCTTTCTTT. Protein: CASSPRTGSEAFF.

The V call is TRBV6-6, the J call TRBJ1-6; 9 positions match TRBD1. With V trimmed by 5 bases and J by 8 bases, 7 bases remained unmatched. Germline lookup yields CDR1 MNHNY and CDR2 SVGAGI (reference sequence). This CDR3 contains 15 residues. The CDR3 loop reads CASSPNRGRDSPLHF. DNA for the CDR3: TGTGCCAGCAGTCCAAACAGGGGGCGAGATTCACCCCTCCACTTT.

CDR3 sequence: CASSLRQGEEKLFF. The CDR3 coding sequence is TGTGCCAGCAGCTTAAGACAGGGAGAAGAAAAACTGTTTTTT. The V gene is TRBV7-9, the J gene TRBJ1-4; 7 bases are shared with TRBD1. Germline V gene sequence: CDR1 SEHNR, CDR2 FQNEAQ (reference sequence). Unmatched junction bases numbered 5, after V lost 2 bases and J lost 8 bases. This CDR3 contains 14 residues.

The chain has TRBV10-3 and TRBJ1-5; 8 bases are a match to TRBD1. CDR3 length equals 13 residues. Germline trimming cut 4 bases from V and 7 bases from J; bases unmatched to any gene: 3. From germline, CDR1 is ENHRY and CDR2 SYGVKD. The CDR3 DNA reads TGTGCCATCAGTGCAGGGGGCAGGCAGCCCCAGCATTTT. Translating gives CAISAGGRQPQHF.

The chain uses TRBV6-5 and TRBJ2-7, with 7 positions matching TRBD1. The length of the CDR3 is 13 residues. Germline V gives CDR1 MNHEY, CDR2 SVGAGI. The V segment lost 7 bases and the J segment 4 bases; nucleotides outside the gene matches: 7. This chain's CDR3 is CASTGTENYEQYF. The CDR3 DNA sequence: TGTGCCAGCACGGGGACAGAAAATTACGAGCAGTACTTC.

The V call is TRBV7-3, the J call TRBJ2-7; TRBD1 might be the D (5 bases). V was shortened by 2 bases and J by 3 bases, with 8 bases between the two germline ends. The V gene's germline CDR1 is SGHTA and CDR2 FQGTGA. The CDR3 contains 13 residues. CDR3: CASSLARGYEQYF. The DNA for the CDR3 is TGTGCCAGCAGCTTAGCAAGGGGCTACGAGCAGTACTTC.

The chain couples TRBV5-1 to TRBJ1-2, with D perhaps TRBD1 (6 bases). CDR3 length: 14 residues. Trimming left V 0 bases short and J 8 bases short, with 14 bases between. Per the germline V gene, CDR1 is SGHRS and CDR2 is YFSETQ. CDR3 residues: CASSLDGTSKGYTF. CDR3 coding DNA: TGCGCCAGCAGCTTGGACGGGACAAGTAAGGGCTACACCTTC. Full variable domain (remainder filled in from reference TRBV5-1 and TRBJ1-2): KAGVTQTPRYLIKTRGQQVTLSCSPISGHRSVSWYQQTPGQGLQFLFEYFSETQRNKGNFPGRFSGRQFSNSRSEMNVSTLELGDSALYLCASSLDGTSKGYTFGSGTRLTVV.

The genes are TRBV6-6 and TRBJ2-7; perhaps TRBD1 as D (5 bases). There are 14 residues in the CDR3. The ends were cut back, 6 bases at V and 1 base at J, with 13 bases in the middle. Germline CDR1 is MNHNY and CDR2 is SVGAGI (reference sequence). CDR3 DNA sequence: TGTGCCAGCAGCGACAGATCAATATCCTACGAGCAGTACTTC. Its translation: CASSDRSISYEQYF.

The chain employs TRBV5-3 and TRBJ1-2, with TRBD1 identical over 7 bases. TRBV5-3 has ORF status, its function being uncertain. V dropped 4 bases and J dropped 6; count of bases not matched to a gene: 9. The CDR3 covers 14 residues. CDR3 in amino acids: CARSKTDRFHGYTF. The CDR3 nucleotides are TGTGCCAGAAGCAAGACGGACAGGTTCCATGGCTACACCTTC.

V gene TRBV4-1 combines with J gene TRBJ2-3, with 11 positions matching TRBD2. The V and J ends lost 4 bases and 5 bases, in that order; junction bases with no gene match: 5. In germline, CDR1 is MGHRA, CDR2 YSYEKL. The length of the CDR3 is 15 residues. The chain's CDR3 is CASSRLAGGVDTQYF. Written as DNA, the CDR3 is TGCGCCAGCAGCCGCCTAGCGGGGGGTGTAGATACGCAGTATTTT.

The chain employs TRBV5-5 and TRBJ2-7, with 10 bases lining up with TRBD1. The CDR3 spans 17 residues. Losses at the gene ends were 3 bases for V and 3 bases for J; bases not matched to a gene: 12. Germline V gives CDR1 SGHKS, CDR2 YYEKEE (reference sequence). The chain's CDR3 is CASSSSWGQGRYYEQYF. As DNA, the CDR3 is TGTGCCAGCAGCTCATCTTGGGGACAGGGGCGCTACTACGAGCAGTACTTC.

This chain links TRBV19 with TRBJ1-5; no definite D call. Trimming cost V 4 bases and J 0 bases, with 10 bases left between them. The germline CDR1 and CDR2 sequences are LNHDA and SQIVND (reference sequence). This CDR3 contains 15 residues. CDR3 sequence reads: CASSKRTNSNQPQHF. CDR3 nucleotides: TGTGCCAGTAGTAAACGCACTAATAGCAATCAGCCCCAGCATTTT.

The V gene is TRBV6-5, the J gene TRBJ1-2; D possibly corresponds to TRBD1 (6 bases). This CDR3 spans 14 amino acids. Per the germline V gene, CDR1 is MNHEY and CDR2 is SVGAGI. With 2 bases removed from V and 8 bases from J, the gap between germline ends came to 15 bases. CDR3 amino acids: CASSYRRGVSGYTF. In DNA form, the CDR3 reads TGTGCCAGCAGTTACCGCAGGGGAGTAAGCGGCTACACCTTC.

The V and J genes are TRBV5-8 and TRBJ2-4, with 7 positions matching TRBD2. Germline V CDR1 and CDR2: SGHTS, YDEGEE. After removal of 4 bases from V and 2 bases from J, the junction contained 3 bases not matched to a gene. The CDR3 length is 14 residues. In nucleotides, the CDR3 is TGTGCCAGCAGCGAGCGGGGTTCCAAAAACATTCAGTACTTC. Translation gives CASSERGSKNIQYF. The full variable domain, its missing parts supplied by reference TRBV5-8 and TRBJ2-4, is EAGVTQSPTHLIKTRGQQATLRCSPISGHTSVYWYQQALGLGLQFLLWYDEGEERNRGNFPPRFSGRQFPNYSSELNVNALELEDSALYLCASSERGSKNIQYFGAGTRLSVL.

The chain has TRBV2 and TRBJ2-5; 7 bases are shared with TRBD1. Germline V gives CDR1 SNHLY, CDR2 FYNNEI. The CDR3 is 13 amino acids. V was clipped by 8 bases and J by 5 bases; unmatched bases: 8. CDR3: CASGAGRGETQYF. The CDR3 DNA is TGTGCCAGCGGGGCGGGCAGGGGGGAGACCCAGTACTTC.